This T cell receptor beta chain was sequenced in a study of CXCR3-negative and CXCR3-positive naive CD8 T cells. Study at large: With about 1.5 +/- 0.3 million reads per library, the TRB reads numbered around 140 million in total. Study-wide results and caveats: The study found comparably high diversity in both naive subsets and much lower diversity in memory CD8+ cells. Whereas memory cells differed, naive CXCR3-negative and CXCR3-positive cells shared similar TRBV-TRBJ usage. With surface CD5 comparable between naive subsets, TCR strength was estimated using properties derived from the TRB CDR3. In CXCR3-positive naive cells, the TRB CDR3s were more hydrophobic than in CXCR3-negative naive cells.

A word on this clonotype: Its cognate antigen is unknown.

Libraries were UMI-labeled 5' RACE TRB cDNA. TCRdb reworked the 5' RACE reads into one entry per CDR3 protein, no DNA. The sample's table shows under 85,000 distinct CDR3 sequences. The CDR3 is made up of 14 amino acids. Germline loops: CDR1 MNHNY, CDR2 SVGAGI (reference sequence). The receptor was isolated from a human donor in good health. Some clones in this sample may be carry-over from other donors' samples. This rearrangement joins TRBV6-6 to TRBJ1-3. Sequenced sample: naive CXCR3+ CD8+ T cells from blood. The sample's subset: CD45RO-CCR7+CD27+CD95- naive CD8+ T cells expressing CXCR3 (TNR3+). The CDR3 here is CASSYRGLGNTIYF.